This entry concerns a single T cell receptor beta chain. What it binds is not known. These data originate in a study of regulatory T cells in long-lasting Graves disease. Study details: Over 5 years on antithyroid drugs plus positive TSH receptor antibodies marked Graves' disease as persistent.

Assembly of TCR beta libraries relied on iRepertoire HTBI primers together with Arm-PCR of CDR3 regions. TCRdb re-called the multiplex PCR reads with MiXCR, one entry per CDR3 protein. The table includes roughly 470,000 distinct CDR3 sequences, more than 20% detected once. Germline V lookup: CDR1 SGHTS, CDR2 YDEGEE. The V and J ends lost 3 bases and 0 bases respectively, with 13 bases between them. The CDR3 runs to 17 residues. Study-level points and caveats: Persistent cases favored TRBV28, TRBJ1-2 and TRBJ2-5.

Time point defined: persistent/refractory GD, antithyroid drugs over 5 years with positive TRAb. Extracted PBMC RNA gave rise to the TCR library. Graves' disease was diagnosed by American Thyroid Association guidelines. Patients of an endocrinology department in Xi'an, China, were included. The origin of this receptor is a female donor with Graves disease. The sequencing here drew on peripheral blood mononuclear cells (PBMCs), taken when the disease was refractory, from a patient treated with antithyroid drugs. This chain connects TRBV5-8 to TRBJ2-6; possible D gene TRBD2, 5 bases. In DNA, the CDR3 is TGTGCCAGCAGCTCGGGGATCCCGTTCTCTGGGGCCAACGTCCTGACTTTC. This sequence encodes CASSSGIPFSGANVLTF.